Below, one TCR beta chain is given with its context. The source of the sample is a study of blood T cell repertoires in COVID-19. Study context: T cells, B-cell-depleted T cells, or PBMCs supplied cDNA or gDNA.

In the original analysis: Scientists estimated how many nucleated cells there were by amplifying reference gene primers. Only in-frame clones appear in the TCRdb table, and some are missing; sequencing was by immunoSEQ multiplex PCR. The V and J calls and clone size are taken from that table; D and trimming were inferred from the DNA. The sample contains 360,000 or so clones, 88% of which appear only once. Sample: PBMCs or T cells enriched from blood (not recorded which). The origin of this receptor is a woman in her 30s who had been exposed to COVID-19.

The CDR3: CASEHPASGGYTF. The CDR3 coding sequence is TGTGCCAGCGAGCACCCGGCCTCGGGAGGCTACACCTTC. This chain connects TRBV12-3 or TRBV12-4 to TRBJ1-2; the D is unclear. The V end was cut by 8 bases, the J end by 8 bases, with 18 bases between. CDR3 size: 13 residues.